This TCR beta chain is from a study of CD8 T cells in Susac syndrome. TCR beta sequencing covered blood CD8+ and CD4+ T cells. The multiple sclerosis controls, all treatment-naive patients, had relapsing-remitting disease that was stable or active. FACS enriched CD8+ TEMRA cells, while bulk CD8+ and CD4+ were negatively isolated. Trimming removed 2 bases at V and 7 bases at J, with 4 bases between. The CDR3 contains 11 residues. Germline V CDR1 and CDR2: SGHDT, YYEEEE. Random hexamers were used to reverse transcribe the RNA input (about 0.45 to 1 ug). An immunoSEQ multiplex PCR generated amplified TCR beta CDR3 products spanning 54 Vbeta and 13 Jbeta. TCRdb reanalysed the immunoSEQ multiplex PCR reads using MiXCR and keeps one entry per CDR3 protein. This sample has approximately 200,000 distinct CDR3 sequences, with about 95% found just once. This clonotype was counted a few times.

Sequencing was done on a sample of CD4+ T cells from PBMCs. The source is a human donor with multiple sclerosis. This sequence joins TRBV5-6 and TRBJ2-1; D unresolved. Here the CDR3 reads CASSFVNEQFF. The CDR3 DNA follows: TGTGCCAGCAGCTTTGTTAATGAGCAGTTCTTC.